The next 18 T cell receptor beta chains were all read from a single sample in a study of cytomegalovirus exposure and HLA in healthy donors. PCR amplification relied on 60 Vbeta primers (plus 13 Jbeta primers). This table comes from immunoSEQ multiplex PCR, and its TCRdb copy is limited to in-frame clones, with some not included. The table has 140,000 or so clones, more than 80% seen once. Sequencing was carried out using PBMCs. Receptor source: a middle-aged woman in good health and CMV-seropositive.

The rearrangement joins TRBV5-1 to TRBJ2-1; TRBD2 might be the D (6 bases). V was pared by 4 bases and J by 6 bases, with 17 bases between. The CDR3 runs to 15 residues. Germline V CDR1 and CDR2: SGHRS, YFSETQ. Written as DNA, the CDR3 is TGCGCCAGCAGCCCGGGAGAGTACGGGCCCAATGAGCAGTTCTTC. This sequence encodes CASSPGEYGPNEQFF.

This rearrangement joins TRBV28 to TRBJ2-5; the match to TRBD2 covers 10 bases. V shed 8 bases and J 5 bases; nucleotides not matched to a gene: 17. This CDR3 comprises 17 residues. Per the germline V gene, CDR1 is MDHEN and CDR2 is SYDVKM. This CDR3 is CASGSGTSAGNRETQYF. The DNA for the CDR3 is TGTGCCAGCGGCTCCGGGACTAGCGCGGGTAACCGGGAGACCCAGTACTTC.

The CDR3 here is CASSQTDSPLHF. Written as DNA, the CDR3 is TGTGCCAGCAGTCAGACAGATTCACCCCTCCACTTT. V and J are TRBV6-6 and TRBJ1-6, with D possibly matching TRBD1 (5 bases). Germline CDR1 MNHNY, CDR2 SVGAGI (reference sequence). V lost 5 bases, J lost 8 bases, and 7 bases lay in between. This CDR3 has 12 residues.

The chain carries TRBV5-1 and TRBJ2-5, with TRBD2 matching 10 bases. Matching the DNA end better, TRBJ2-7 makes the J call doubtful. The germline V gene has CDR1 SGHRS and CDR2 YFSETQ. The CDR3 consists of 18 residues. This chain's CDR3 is CASSLFLAGVRADYEQYF. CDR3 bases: TGCGCCAGCAGCTTGTTCCTAGCGGGAGTCCGGGCGGACTACGAGCAGTACTTC.

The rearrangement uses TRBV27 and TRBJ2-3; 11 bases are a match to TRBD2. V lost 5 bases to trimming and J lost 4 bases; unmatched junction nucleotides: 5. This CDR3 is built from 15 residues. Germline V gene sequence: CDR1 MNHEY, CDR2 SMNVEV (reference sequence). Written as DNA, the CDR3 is TGTGCCAGCAGTCTTGTAGCGGGAGGGCCAGATACGCAGTATTTT. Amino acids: CASSLVAGGPDTQYF.

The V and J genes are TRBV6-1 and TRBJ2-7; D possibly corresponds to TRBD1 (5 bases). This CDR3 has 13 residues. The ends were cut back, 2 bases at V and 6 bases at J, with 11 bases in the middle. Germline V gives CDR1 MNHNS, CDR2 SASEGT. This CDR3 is CASSEIRVSEQYF. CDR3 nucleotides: TGTGCCAGCAGTGAAATCAGGGTATCCGAGCAGTACTTC.

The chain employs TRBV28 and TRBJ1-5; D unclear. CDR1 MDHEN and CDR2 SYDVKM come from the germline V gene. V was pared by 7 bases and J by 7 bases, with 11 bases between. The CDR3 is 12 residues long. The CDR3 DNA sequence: TGTGCCAGCAAAGAGGGAGACCAGCCCCAGCATTTT. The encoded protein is CASKEGDQPQHF.

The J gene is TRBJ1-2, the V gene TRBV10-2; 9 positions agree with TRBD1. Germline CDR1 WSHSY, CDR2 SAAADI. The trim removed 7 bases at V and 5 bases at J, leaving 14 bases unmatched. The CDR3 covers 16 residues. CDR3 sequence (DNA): TGCGCCAGCATAGGCACAGGGGGCCTTGGAAAGTATGGCTACACCTTC. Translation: CASIGTGGLGKYGYTF.

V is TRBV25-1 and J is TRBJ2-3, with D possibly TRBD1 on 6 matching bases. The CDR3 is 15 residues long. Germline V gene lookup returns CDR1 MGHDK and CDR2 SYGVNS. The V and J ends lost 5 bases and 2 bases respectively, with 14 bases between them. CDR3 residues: CASSFQGTTTDTQYF. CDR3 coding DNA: TGTGCCAGCAGTTTTCAGGGGACCACCACAGATACGCAGTATTTT.

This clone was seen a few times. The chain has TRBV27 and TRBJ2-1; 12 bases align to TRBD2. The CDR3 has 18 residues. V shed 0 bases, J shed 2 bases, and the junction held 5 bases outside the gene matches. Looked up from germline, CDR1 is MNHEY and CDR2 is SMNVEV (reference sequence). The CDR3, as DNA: TGTGCCAGCAGTTTATCCCCGACTAGCGGGGGAGCCTACAATGAGCAGTTCTTC. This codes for CASSLSPTSGGAYNEQFF.

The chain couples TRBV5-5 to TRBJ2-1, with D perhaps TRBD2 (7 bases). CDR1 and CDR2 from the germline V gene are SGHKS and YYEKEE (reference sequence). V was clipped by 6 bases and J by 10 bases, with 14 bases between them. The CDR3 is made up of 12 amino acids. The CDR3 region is CASKGEGGEQFF. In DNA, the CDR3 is TGTGCCAGCAAGGGGGAGGGGGGAGAGCAGTTCTTC.

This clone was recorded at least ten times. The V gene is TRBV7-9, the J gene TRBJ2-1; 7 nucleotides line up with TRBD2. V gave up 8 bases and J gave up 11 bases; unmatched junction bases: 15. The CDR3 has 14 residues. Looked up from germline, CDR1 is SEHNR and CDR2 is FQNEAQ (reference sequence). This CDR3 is CASRRGEGLAKQFF. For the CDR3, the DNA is TGTGCCAGCCGACGGGGGGAGGGCTTAGCGAAGCAGTTCTTC.

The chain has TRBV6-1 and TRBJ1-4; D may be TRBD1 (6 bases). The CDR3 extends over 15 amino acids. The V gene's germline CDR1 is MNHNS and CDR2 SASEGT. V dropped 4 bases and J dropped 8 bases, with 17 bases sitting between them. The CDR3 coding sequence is TGTGCCAGCAGTGGACAAACAGGGCTTGGGGAAAAACTGTTTTTT. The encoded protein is CASSGQTGLGEKLFF.

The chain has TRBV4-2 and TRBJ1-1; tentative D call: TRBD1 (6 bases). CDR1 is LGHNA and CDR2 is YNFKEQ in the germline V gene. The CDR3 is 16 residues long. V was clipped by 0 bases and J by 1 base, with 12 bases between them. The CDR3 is CASSQEGAGSNTEAFF. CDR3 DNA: TGTGCCAGCAGCCAAGAGGGGGCAGGATCGAACACTGAAGCTTTCTTT.

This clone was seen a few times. The CDR3 loop is CASSRLAGQYNEQFF. For the CDR3, the DNA is TGTGCCAGCAGCCGACTAGCGGGACAATACAATGAGCAGTTCTTC. The gene calls are TRBV7-8 and TRBJ2-1; the match to TRBD2 covers 11 bases. The CDR3 is made up of 15 amino acids. Trimming at V came to 5 bases and at J to 4 bases, leaving 4 bases not matched to a gene. Germline V gene data show CDR1 as SGHVS and CDR2 as FQNEAQ.

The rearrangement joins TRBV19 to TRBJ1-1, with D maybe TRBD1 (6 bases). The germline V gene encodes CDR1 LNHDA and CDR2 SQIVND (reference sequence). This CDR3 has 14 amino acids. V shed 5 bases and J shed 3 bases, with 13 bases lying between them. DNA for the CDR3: TGTGCCAGTAGTGTGGGACATGCCTACACTGAAGCTTTCTTT. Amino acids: CASSVGHAYTEAFF.

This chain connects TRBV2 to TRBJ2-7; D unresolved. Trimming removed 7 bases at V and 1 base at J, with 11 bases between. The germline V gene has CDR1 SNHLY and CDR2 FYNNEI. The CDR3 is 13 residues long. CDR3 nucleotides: TGTGCCAGCACTGGGCGAATTTCCTACGAGCAGTACTTC. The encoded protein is CASTGRISYEQYF.

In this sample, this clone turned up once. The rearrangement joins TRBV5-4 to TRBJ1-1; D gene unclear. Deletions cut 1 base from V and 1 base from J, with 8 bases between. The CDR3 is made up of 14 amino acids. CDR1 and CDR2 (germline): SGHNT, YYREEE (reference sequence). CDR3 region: CASSLIEGNTEAFF. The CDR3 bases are TGTGCCAGCAGCTTGATAGAGGGGAACACTGAAGCTTTCTTT.